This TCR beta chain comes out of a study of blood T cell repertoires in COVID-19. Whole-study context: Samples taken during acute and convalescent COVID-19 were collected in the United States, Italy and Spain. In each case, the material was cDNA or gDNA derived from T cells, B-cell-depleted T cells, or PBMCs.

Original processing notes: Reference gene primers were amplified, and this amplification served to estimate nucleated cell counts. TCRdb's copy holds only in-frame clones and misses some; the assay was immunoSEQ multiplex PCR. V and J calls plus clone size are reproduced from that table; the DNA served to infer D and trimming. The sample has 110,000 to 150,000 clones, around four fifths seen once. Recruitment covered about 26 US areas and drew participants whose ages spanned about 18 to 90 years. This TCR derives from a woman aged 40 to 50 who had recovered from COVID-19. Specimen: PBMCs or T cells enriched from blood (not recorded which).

In DNA, the CDR3 is TGCGCCAGCAGCTTGGGCCCGGAGCCCTCCACCGGGGAGCTGTTTTTT. Protein sequence: CASSLGPEPSTGELFF. The genes are TRBV5-1 and TRBJ2-2; D call uncertain. The V and J ends lost 0 bases and 4 bases respectively, with 13 bases between them. This CDR3 comprises 16 residues. Germline V CDR1 and CDR2: SGHRS, YFSETQ.